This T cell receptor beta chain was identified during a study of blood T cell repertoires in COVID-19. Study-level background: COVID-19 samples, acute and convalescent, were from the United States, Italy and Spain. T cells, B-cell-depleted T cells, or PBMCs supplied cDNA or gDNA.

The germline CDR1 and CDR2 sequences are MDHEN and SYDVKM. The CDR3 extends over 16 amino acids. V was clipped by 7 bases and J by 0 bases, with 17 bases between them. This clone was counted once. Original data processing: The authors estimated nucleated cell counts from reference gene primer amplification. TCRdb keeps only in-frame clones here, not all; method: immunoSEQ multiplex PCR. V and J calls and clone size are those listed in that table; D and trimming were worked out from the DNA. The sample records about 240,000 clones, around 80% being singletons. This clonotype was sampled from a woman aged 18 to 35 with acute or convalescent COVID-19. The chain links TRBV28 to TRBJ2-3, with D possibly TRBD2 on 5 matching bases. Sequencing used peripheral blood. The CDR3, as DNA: TGTGCCAGCACCCGGGGAGTGTCTTATAGCACAGATACGCAGTATTTT. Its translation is CASTRGVSYSTDTQYF.